The entry that follows covers one TCR beta chain sequence. Original processing methods: Reference gene primers were amplified, and this amplification served to estimate nucleated cell counts. The assay was immunoSEQ multiplex PCR, and TCRdb's table has in-frame clones only and misses some. D and trimming were read from the DNA, whereas the V and J calls and clone size are those reported in that table. This table holds 40,000 to 65,000 clones, around 83% found once. This sample is part of a study of blood T cell repertoires in COVID-19. Study details: Samples representing acute and convalescent COVID-19 were sourced from the United States, Italy and Spain.

There are 15 residues in the CDR3. The V gene's germline CDR1 is SNHLY and CDR2 FYNNEI. The J segment lost 6 bases and the V segment lost 7 bases, leaving 13 bases of the junction unmatched. This sequence joins TRBV2 and TRBJ2-3; 7 positions match TRBD2. The sequencing sample was made of peripheral blood. This sequence was found in a man between 65 and 85 years old with active COVID-19. The CDR3 DNA reads as TGTGCCAGCATTCAGGGAGGGACGATGGCCGATACGCAGTATTTT. Translated: CASIQGGTMADTQYF.